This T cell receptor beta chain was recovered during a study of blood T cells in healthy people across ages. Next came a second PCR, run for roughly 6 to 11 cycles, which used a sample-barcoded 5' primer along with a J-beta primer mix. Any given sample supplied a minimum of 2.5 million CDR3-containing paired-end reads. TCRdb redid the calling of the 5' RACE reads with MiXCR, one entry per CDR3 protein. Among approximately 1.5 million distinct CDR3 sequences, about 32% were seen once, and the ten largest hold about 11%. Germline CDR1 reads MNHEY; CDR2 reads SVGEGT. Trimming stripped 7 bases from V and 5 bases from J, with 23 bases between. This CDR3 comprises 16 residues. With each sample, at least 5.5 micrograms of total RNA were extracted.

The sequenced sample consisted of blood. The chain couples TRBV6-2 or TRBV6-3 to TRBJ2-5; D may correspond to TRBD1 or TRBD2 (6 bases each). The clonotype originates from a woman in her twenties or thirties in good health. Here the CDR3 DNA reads TGTGCCAGCAACCCAATGAGGGGGACTGACAATGAGACCCAGTACTTC. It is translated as CASNPMRGTDNETQYF.